The sample holds a few counts of the clone carrying this T cell receptor (beta chain). V lost 1 base to trimming and J lost 6 bases, with 14 bases between them. CDR3 length: 14 residues. Germline V CDR1 and CDR2: SGHDT, YYEEEE. These data belong to a study of T cells in Graves' hyperthyroidism and ophthalmopathy. TCR beta CDR3 sequences were amplified from RNA transcripts. A first-round RT-PCR of the TCR CDR3 used the HTBI primer set. TCRdb processed the multiplex PCR reads anew with MiXCR; each CDR3 protein has one entry. The data show some 560,000 distinct CDR3 sequences, 14% seen once. The source is a woman aged 40-49 years with Graves' hyperthyroidism. The chain links TRBV5-6 to TRBJ2-7; D gene ambiguous. The sequenced sample was blood. CDR3 loop: CASSLPYGPIEQYF. The CDR3 bases are TGTGCCAGCAGCTTGCCCTACGGTCCGATCGAGCAGTACTTC.